The source of this T cell receptor (beta chain) is a study of T-cell memory formation after mild COVID-19. In the study overall: Largely donor-specific TCR clusters were found.

This CDR3 is 15 amino acids long. CDR1 and CDR2 (germline): SGHDT, YYEEEE. Trimming removed 4 bases at V and 3 bases at J, with 16 bases between. General study findings and limits: Chiefly within CM and EM were the contracting CD4+ clones; CD8+ ones were within EMRA.

TCRdb analysed the 5' RACE reads with MiXCR anew, one entry per CDR3 protein. Seen here are 400,000 to 500,000 distinct CDR3 sequences, 15% to 20% observed once, and the top ten hold roughly 21%. This clonotype showed up just a few times. Its antigen is undetermined. This sequence was found in a man between 18 and 29 years old who had mild COVID-19 (a few samples of this study predate the infection). Cell type and time point are not known. This chain connects TRBV5-6 to TRBJ1-1; D gene ambiguous. Material for sequencing was PBMCs or a T cell subset sorted from them (not recorded which). CDR3 bases: TGTGCCAGCAGCGCGATGCCTGGGGAGGACACTGAAGCTTTCTTT. Amino acid sequence: CASSAMPGEDTEAFF.